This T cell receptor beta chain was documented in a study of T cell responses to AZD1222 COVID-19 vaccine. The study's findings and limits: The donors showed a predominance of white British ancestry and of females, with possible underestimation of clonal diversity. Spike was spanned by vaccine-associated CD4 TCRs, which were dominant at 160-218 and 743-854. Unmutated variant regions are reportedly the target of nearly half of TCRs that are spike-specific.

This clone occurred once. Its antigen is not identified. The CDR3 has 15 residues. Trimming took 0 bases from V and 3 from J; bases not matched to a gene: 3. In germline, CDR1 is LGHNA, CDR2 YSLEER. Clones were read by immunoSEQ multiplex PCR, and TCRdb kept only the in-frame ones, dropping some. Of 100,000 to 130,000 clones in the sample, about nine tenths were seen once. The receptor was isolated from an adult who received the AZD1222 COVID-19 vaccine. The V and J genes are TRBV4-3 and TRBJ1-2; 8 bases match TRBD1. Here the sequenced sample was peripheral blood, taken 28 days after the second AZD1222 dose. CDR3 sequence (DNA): TGCGCCAGCAGCCAAGACCAGGGGGCCGACTATGGCTACACCTTC. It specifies CASSQDQGADYGYTF.